The 19 T cell receptor beta chains below were found in one sample sequenced in a study of blood T cell repertoires in COVID-19. Clones were sequenced by immunoSEQ multiplex PCR, and TCRdb holds only the in-frame ones, with some missing. The repertoire holds about 170,000 clones, with 85% to 90% as singletons. The material sequenced was peripheral blood. These receptors originate from a man aged 18 to 29 with active or convalescent COVID-19.

This clone was found a few times. The chain joins TRBV6-5 to TRBJ2-5, with 9 positions matching TRBD2. The trim removed 4 bases at V and 1 base at J, leaving 4 bases unmatched. Germline lookup yields CDR1 MNHEY and CDR2 SVGAGI. The CDR3 contains 15 residues. The DNA of the CDR3 is TGTGCCAGCAGTTCTCAGACTAGCGGCCAAGAGACCCAGTACTTC. This gives the protein CASSSQTSGQETQYF.

The chain recombines TRBV15 with TRBJ2-3, with 8 bases matching TRBD1. CDR3 length: 15 residues. Unmatched junction bases numbered 3, after V lost 1 base and J lost 3 bases. The V gene's germline CDR1 is LNHNV and CDR2 YYDKDF (reference sequence). CDR3 in amino acids: CATSRAGQGTDTQYF. Written as DNA, the CDR3 is TGTGCCACCAGCAGAGCCGGACAGGGTACAGATACGCAGTATTTT.

This sequence joins TRBV2 and TRBJ2-3, with D possibly being TRBD2 (6 bases). Germline V lookup: CDR1 SNHLY, CDR2 FYNNEI. This CDR3 spans 16 amino acids. Trimming stripped 0 bases from V and 3 bases from J, with 13 bases between. CDR3 residues: CASSEALAGGTDTQYF. CDR3 in DNA: TGTGCCAGCAGTGAAGCGCTAGCCGGGGGAACAGATACGCAGTATTTT.

J is TRBJ1-1 and V is TRBV19; D remains ambiguous. Trimming shortened V by 1 base and J by 7 bases, and 10 bases separated the two germline ends. Germline CDR1 reads LNHDA; CDR2 reads SQIVND (reference sequence). The CDR3 loop spans 13 amino acids. The CDR3 loop is CASSIAEKSEAFF. The CDR3, as DNA: TGTGCCAGTAGTATAGCAGAAAAAAGTGAAGCTTTCTTT.

This clone was counted only a few times. The chain uses TRBV12-5 and TRBJ1-1, with D hard to call. The ends were cut back, 7 bases at V and 4 bases at J, with 10 bases in the middle. Germline V gene lookup returns CDR1 LGHNT and CDR2 FRNRAP. The CDR3 runs to 12 residues. CDR3 sequence (DNA): TGTGCTAGTGTTCTTCGGAGCACTGAAGCTTTCTTT. Translation: CASVLRSTEAFF.

The chain couples TRBV14 to TRBJ1-1, with D hard to call. In germline, CDR1 is SGHDN, CDR2 FVKESK. The length of the CDR3 is 16 residues. V was shortened by 1 base and J by 0 bases, with 12 bases between the two germline ends. This CDR3 reads CASSQGASPMNTEAFF. The DNA of the CDR3 is TGTGCCAGCAGCCAAGGGGCGTCACCCATGAACACTGAAGCTTTCTTT.

This chain links TRBV27 with TRBJ2-1; the match to TRBD2 covers 10 bases. The J segment lost 5 bases and the V segment lost 3 bases, leaving 4 bases of the junction unmatched. The germline CDR1 and CDR2 sequences are MNHEY and SMNVEV (reference sequence). CDR3 length equals 15 residues. The CDR3 is CASSFTLAGDNEQFF. CDR3 nucleotide sequence: TGTGCCAGCAGTTTTACTCTAGCGGGGGACAATGAGCAGTTCTTC.

On this clone: Other DNA sequences in the same sample also yield this CDR3. V is TRBV28 and J is TRBJ1-1, with unresolved D. This CDR3 region has 14 residues. Trimming took off 3 bases at V and 1 base at J, with 9 bases between the two ends. Per germline, CDR1 MDHEN and CDR2 SYDVKM. In DNA, the CDR3 is TGTGCCAGCAGTTTGTTCCGGGGGAACACTGAAGCTTTCTTT. This gives the protein CASSLFRGNTEAFF.

This CDR3 is CASSPEQGFGRSPLHF. CDR3 coding DNA: TGTGCCAGCTCACCAGAACAGGGGTTCGGGCGCTCACCCCTCCACTTT. The chain couples TRBV18 to TRBJ1-6; 7 bases line up with TRBD1. From germline, CDR1 is KGHSH and CDR2 LQKENI. V dropped 2 bases and J dropped 10; count of bases not matched to a gene: 11. This CDR3 has 16 residues.

The chain combines TRBV27 with TRBJ1-1; 8 bases match TRBD1. Germline-derived CDR1 and CDR2 are MNHEY and SMNVEV (reference sequence). The V segment lost 1 base and the J segment 5 bases; nucleotides outside the gene matches: 15. This CDR3 contains 18 residues. CDR3 loop: CASSLFSSRDRSRTEAFF. CDR3 sequence (DNA): TGTGCCAGCAGTTTATTTTCTAGCAGGGACAGGTCGAGAACTGAAGCTTTCTTT.

The V call is TRBV19, the J call TRBJ2-1, with a weak D call TRBD2 (5 bases). V gave up 11 bases and J gave up 8 bases, with 19 bases separating them. Germline V gene lookup returns CDR1 LNHDA and CDR2 SQIVND (reference sequence). CDR3 length: 13 residues. The chain's CDR3 is CAGGREDGYEQFF. Here the CDR3 DNA reads TGTGCCGGAGGCCGGGAAGACGGGTATGAGCAGTTCTTC.

CDR3 in DNA: TGCGCCAGCAGCGGGCAGGGGGCGAACACCGGGGAGCTGTTTTTT. The encoded protein is CASSGQGANTGELFF. The chain carries TRBV5-1 and TRBJ2-2; 7 positions match TRBD1. This CDR3 is built from 15 residues. The trim removed 4 bases at V and 0 bases at J, leaving 3 bases unmatched. Per germline, CDR1 SGHRS and CDR2 YFSETQ.

J is TRBJ1-1 and V is TRBV5-1; 9 bases match TRBD1. The CDR3 consists of 14 residues. Looked up from germline, CDR1 is SGHRS and CDR2 is YFSETQ. J gave up 3 bases and V 4 bases, and 4 bases lay outside the gene matches. The CDR3 nucleotides read TGCGCCAGCAGCCCCGGGGACAGGGACACTGAAGCTTTCTTT. This encodes CASSPGDRDTEAFF.

The chain links TRBV7-2 to TRBJ1-6; D might be TRBD1 (5 bases). CDR1 is SGHTA, CDR2 FQGNSA, per germline. V dropped 1 base and J dropped 7 bases, with 8 bases sitting between them. The CDR3 has 14 residues. CDR3 sequence reads: CASSLDRKNSPLHF. As DNA, the CDR3 is TGTGCCAGCAGCTTAGACAGGAAAAATTCACCCCTCCACTTT.

J is TRBJ2-1 and V is TRBV4-1; D might be TRBD1 (5 bases). The germline gives CDR1 MGHRA, CDR2 YSYEKL. Trimming cost V 3 bases and J 7 bases, with 22 bases left between them. This CDR3 has 17 amino acids. The CDR3: CASSHPSASRRTNEQFF. CDR3 nucleotides: TGCGCCAGCAGCCACCCCTCCGCGTCCCGACGGACAAATGAGCAGTTCTTC.

This rearrangement joins TRBV18 to TRBJ1-1, with a tentative D call TRBD1 (6 bases). The V end lost 6 bases, the J end lost 9 bases, and 26 bases lay between the germline ends. Germline lookup yields CDR1 KGHSH and CDR2 LQKENI. CDR3 size: 16 residues. CDR3: CASSRREGGDSHQAFF. In DNA, the CDR3 is TGTGCCAGCTCGCGCCGGGAGGGGGGCGATAGCCACCAAGCTTTCTTT.

The V call is TRBV4-1, the J call TRBJ2-1; no clear D gene. V was trimmed by 1 base and J by 8 bases, leaving 21 bases between them. CDR1 is MGHRA, CDR2 YSYEKL, per germline. This CDR3 has 17 amino acids. In DNA form, the CDR3 reads TGCGCCAGCAGCCAAGGTCGAGTGGCTGACCCCAGGTATGAGCAGTTCTTC. Its translation is CASSQGRVADPRYEQFF.

The chain employs TRBV2 and TRBJ2-5; possibly TRBD2 for D (6 bases). V shed 5 bases and J shed 4 bases, with 11 bases lying between them. Looked up from germline, CDR1 is SNHLY and CDR2 is FYNNEI. CDR3 length: 13 amino acids. As DNA, the CDR3 is TGTGCCAGCAGTACGTGGCGGGGAGAGACCCAGTACTTC. Residues: CASSTWRGETQYF.

This clone was recorded once. The genes are TRBV13 and TRBJ2-7, with 10 bases matching TRBD2. There are 16 residues in the CDR3. V trimming: 5 bases; J trimming: 5 bases; junction bases outside the gene matches: 12. Germline CDR1 PRHDT, CDR2 FYEKMQ (reference sequence). CDR3 in DNA: TGTGCCAGCAGCCATCGGACTAGCGGCCCATTTGACGAGCAGTACTTC. Protein sequence: CASSHRTSGPFDEQYF.